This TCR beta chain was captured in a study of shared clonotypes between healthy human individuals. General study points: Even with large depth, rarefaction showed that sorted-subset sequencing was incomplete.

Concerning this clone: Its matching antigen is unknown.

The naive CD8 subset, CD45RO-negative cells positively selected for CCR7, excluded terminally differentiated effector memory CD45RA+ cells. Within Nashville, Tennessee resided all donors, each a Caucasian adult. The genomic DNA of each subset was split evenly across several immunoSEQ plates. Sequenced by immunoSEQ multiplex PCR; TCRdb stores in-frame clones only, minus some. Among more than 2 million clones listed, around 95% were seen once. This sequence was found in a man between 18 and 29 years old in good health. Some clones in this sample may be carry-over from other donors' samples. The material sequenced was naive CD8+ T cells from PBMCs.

The CDR3 protein is CASSSPQHF. CDR3 sequence (DNA): TGTGCCAGCAGTTCGCCCCAGCATTTT. This chain joins TRBV28 and TRBJ1-5; D remains unclear. The germline gives CDR1 MDHEN, CDR2 SYDVKM. Trimming left V 4 bases short and J 9 bases short, with 1 base between. The CDR3 runs to 9 residues.